This T cell receptor (beta chain) was identified in a study of OX40 agonist ivuxolimab in advanced cancers. Study background: Patients' therapy was ivuxolimab, an antibody that acts as an agonist of OX40 (CD134). Hepatocellular carcinoma, melanoma, renal cell or head and neck cancer occurred in dose-escalation patients. Patients with prior anti-PD-1, anti-PD-L1 or anti-CTLA-4 therapy were eligible; 35% to 50% had some.

Points from the study as a whole: Expanded clones belonging to CD8+ T cells outnumbered, on average, those of CD4+.

To note about this clone: The antigen remains unidentified.

Germline lookup yields CDR1 SGHNT and CDR2 YENEEA. The CDR3 sequence is 12 residues long. The V end lost 0 bases, the J end lost 7 bases, and 5 bases lay between the germline ends. Using immunoSEQ multiplex PCR, the repertoire was profiled, and TCRdb retains in-frame clones only, with some absent. The data contain roughly 41,000 clones, 70% to 85% of them singletons. Sequenced here: CD4+ or CD8+ T cells sorted from blood, sampled in a trial of the OX40 agonist ivuxolimab. The chain has TRBV11-3 and TRBJ2-3; D not resolved. The receptor was derived from an adult with an advanced solid tumor such as melanoma, head and neck, liver or kidney cancer. CDR3 bases: TGTGCCAGCAGCTTAGATCGTTATACGCAGTATTTT. Its protein is CASSLDRYTQYF.